These 14 T cell receptor beta chains were all obtained from the same sample, sequenced in a study of glioma-infiltrating T cells. TCR alpha and beta CDR3 regions were amplified from RNA using iRepertoire nested multiplex PCR. TCRdb redid the calling of the multiplex PCR reads with MiXCR, one entry per CDR3 protein. In the table there are 15,000 to 20,000 distinct CDR3 sequences, roughly 64% of which are singletons. The specimen was glioma tissue, nonneoplastic brain tissue, or PBMCs (not recorded which). These receptors all stem from a human donor with low-grade glioma or glioblastoma, undergoing nonglioma brain surgery, or in good health (not recorded which).

The chain has TRBV20-1 and TRBJ1-5, with D possibly being TRBD1 (5 bases). The CDR3 runs 13 residues. Trimming removed 2 bases from V and 6 bases from J, with 11 bases in between. CDR1 is DFQATT, CDR2 SNEGSKA, per germline (reference sequence). The CDR3 coding sequence is TGCAGTGCTAGACTCCGGGGGGGTCAGCCCCAGCATTTT. As protein: CSARLRGGQPQHF.

V usage is TRBV27 and J usage is TRBJ2-7; D may correspond to TRBD1 or TRBD2 (5 bases each). This CDR3 has 17 amino acids. Germline lookup yields CDR1 MNHEY and CDR2 SMNVEV (reference sequence). V was shortened by 6 bases and J by 1 base, with 22 bases between the two germline ends. The DNA of the CDR3 is TGTGCCAGCAGCCCAAACGTTATAGGGACGGAATCCTACGAGCAGTACTTC. This encodes CASSPNVIGTESYEQYF.

The V call is TRBV6-1, the J call TRBJ1-1; 7 positions agree with TRBD1. This CDR3 contains 13 residues. In germline, CDR1 is MNHNS, CDR2 SASEGT. Trimming cost V 6 bases and J 8 bases; bases outside gene matches: 9. The CDR3 loop reads CASSSRQGGEAFF. In nucleotides, the CDR3 is TGTGCCAGCAGCAGCAGGCAGGGGGGCGAAGCTTTCTTT.

Regarding this clonotype: One end of the junction varies from germline; a read error may be responsible. The J gene is TRBJ2-3, the V gene TRBV7-3; D remains ambiguous. Germline V lookup: CDR1 SGHTA, CDR2 FQGTGA. The CDR3 has 13 residues. The chain's CDR3 is CASSSSRTDTQYF. The CDR3 DNA reads as TGCGCCAGCAGCTCGTCTCGGACAGATACGCAGTATTTT.

This chain uses TRBV5-4 with TRBJ1-1, with a possible D match to TRBD1 (5 bases). The CDR3 covers 15 residues. Germline V gene sequence: CDR1 SGHNT, CDR2 YYREEE (reference sequence). V lost 1 base and J 5 bases, leaving 15 bases between the germline ends. The DNA of the CDR3 is TGTGCCAGCAGCTTGTATCGGGCAGGGACGACTGAAGCTTTCTTT. Protein product: CASSLYRAGTTEAFF.

The rearrangement joins TRBV28 to TRBJ2-7, with 8 positions matching TRBD1. Germline assignment: CDR1 MDHEN and CDR2 SYDVKM. This CDR3 has 16 residues. V lost 4 bases, J lost 0 bases, and 8 bases stayed unmatched. In DNA, the CDR3 is TGTGCCAGCAGTTCTATCGGGACAGGACACTCCTACGAGCAGTACTTC. Its protein is CASSSIGTGHSYEQYF.

This chain links TRBV6-6 with TRBJ1-3, with a possible D match to TRBD1 (5 bases). The CDR3 covers 17 residues. The germline V gene has CDR1 MNHNY and CDR2 SVGAGI (reference sequence). V dropped 2 bases and J dropped 0 bases, with 14 bases sitting between them. CDR3 protein: CASSYTMTVSSGNTIYF. The CDR3 bases are TGTGCCAGCAGTTACACTATGACAGTCTCCTCTGGAAACACCATATATTTT.

In its sample, this clonotype was seen once. The chain links TRBV3-1 to TRBJ2-2, with D uncertain. Trimming took 3 bases from V and 4 from J, leaving 3 bases between them. There are 12 residues in the CDR3. CDR1 is LGHDT and CDR2 is YNNKEL in the germline V gene (reference sequence). Written as DNA, the CDR3 is TGTGCCAGCAGCCAGATCACCGGGGAGCTGTTTTTT. Its protein product is CASSQITGELFF.

The CDR3 DNA is TGTGCCAGCAGCCCGTACACAGATACGCAGTATTTT. This translates into CASSPYTDTQYF. J is TRBJ2-3 and V is TRBV14; D uncertain. The germline V and J ends were trimmed by 4 bases and 2 bases, with 4 bases remaining between them. Germline V gene lookup returns CDR1 SGHDN and CDR2 FVKESK. This CDR3 is built from 12 residues. The entire variable domain, with the rest obtained from reference TRBV14 and TRBJ2-3, is as follows: EAGVTQFPSHSVIEKGQTVTLRCDPISGHDNLYWYRRVMGKEIKFLLHFVKESKQDESGMPNNRFLAERTGGTYSTLKVQPAELEDSGVYFCASSPYTDTQYFGPGTRLTVL.

The rearrangement joins TRBV27 to TRBJ1-1; 7 bases are a match to TRBD1. The CDR3 runs 14 residues. Per the germline V gene, CDR1 is MNHEY and CDR2 is SMNVEV (reference sequence). Trimming at V came to 4 bases and at J to 5 bases, leaving 7 bases not matched to a gene. CDR3: CASSSRTGWTEAFF. The CDR3 DNA follows: TGTGCCAGCAGTTCCCGGACAGGTTGGACTGAAGCTTTCTTT.

There are a few counts of this clonotype. The V and J genes are TRBV28 and TRBJ1-5; D is perhaps TRBD1 (6 bases). Trimming left V 5 bases short and J 4 bases short, with 12 bases between. The CDR3 extends over 14 amino acids. CDR1 and CDR2 (germline): MDHEN, SYDVKM. Here the CDR3 DNA reads TGTGCCAGCAGTCCAGGACAGTTGAATCAGCCCCAGCATTTT. As protein: CASSPGQLNQPQHF.

The rearrangement links TRBV6-2 or TRBV6-3 to TRBJ1-2; maybe TRBD1 (5 bases). This CDR3 has 17 amino acids. The V gene's germline CDR1 is MNHEY and CDR2 SVGEGT. Trimming left V 6 bases short and J 5 bases short, with 25 bases between. The CDR3 protein is CASSPLEGTQGLYGYTF. The CDR3 nucleotides read TGTGCCAGCAGCCCCTTGGAGGGTACCCAGGGTCTGTATGGCTACACCTTC.

This clonotype was picked up one time. The genes are TRBV5-4 and TRBJ1-2; 9 nucleotides match TRBD1. The CDR3 consists of 15 residues. The germline V gene encodes CDR1 SGHNT and CDR2 YYREEE (reference sequence). V shed 4 bases, J shed 2 bases, and the junction held 6 bases outside the gene matches. The CDR3 DNA is TGTGCCAGCAGCCGAAGGGACAGGGAAAACTATGGCTACACCTTC. Amino acids: CASSRRDRENYGYTF.

The V call is TRBV28, the J call TRBJ1-2; D not resolved. Germline V gene data show CDR1 as MDHEN and CDR2 as SYDVKM. The CDR3 is made up of 14 amino acids. Trimming took 1 base from V and 3 from J, leaving 9 bases between them. This chain's CDR3 is CASSLSRLDYGYTF. The CDR3 DNA is TGTGCCAGCAGTTTATCTCGGCTAGACTATGGCTACACCTTC.